This T cell receptor beta chain originates from a study of T cells after yellow fever vaccination. The junction had 9 bases not matched to a gene; V was cut back by 4 bases and J by 0 bases. The CDR3 runs to 17 residues. Germline assignment: CDR1 MGHRA and CDR2 YSYEKL. Study findings and constraints: Post-booster samples contained most primary-vaccination clones (nearly 98% CD4, about 90% CD8). The secondary response was weaker, and its peak arrived faster, on day 5 versus 15. Researchers cautioned that FACS-sorted repertoires could harbor abundant clonotypes contaminating from the bulk population.

The table lists this clonotype with a few counts. Its antigen is unknown. Template switching with 5'RACE generated the TCR cDNA and added a universal primer site and UMIs. One entry per CDR3 protein results from TCRdb running MiXCR on the 5' RACE reads. The data show a few hundred thousand distinct CDR3 sequences, 3.6% seen once. The source is a man aged 18 to 29 who received the YFV17D yellow fever vaccine. The genes are TRBV4-1 and TRBJ1-5; 7 bases fit TRBD1. The material sequenced was PBMCs, taken on the day of the yellow fever booster vaccination. For the CDR3, the DNA is TGCGCCAGCAGCCGTAGAGCCACAGGGGCTAGCAATCAGCCCCAGCATTTT. It codes for CASSRRATGASNQPQHF.